Listed below are T cell receptor beta chains from one sample, sequenced in a study of T cells in Graves' hyperthyroidism and ophthalmopathy. MiXCR, applied by TCRdb to the multiplex PCR reads, yields one record per CDR3 protein. In the table there are hundreds of thousands of distinct CDR3 sequences, less than 15% of which are singletons. The sample consisted of blood. Receptors were obtained from a woman aged 18-29 years with Graves' hyperthyroidism. The CDR3 runs from the conserved cysteine through the conserved F or W. Fields, in order: V gene, clone size, J gene, CDR3 protein. The size entry is marked missing in some rows and otherwise reads once, few, many or a size class.

>TRBV3-1|few|TRBJ1-6
CASSQDSAALGSPLHF
>TRBV2|many|TRBJ1-1
CASILQGAGEAFF
>TRBV2|many|TRBJ2-7
CASRPPALEQYF
>TRBV13|many|TRBJ2-7
CASSLGLTGGTYEQYF
>TRBV27|once|TRBJ2-7
CASSPRGQTGEQYF
>TRBV6-5|many|TRBJ1-1
CASSYDRRNTEAFF
>TRBV4-1|few|TRBJ2-7
CASSQAKTGTSGYEQYF
>TRBV2|many|TRBJ2-1
CASSEVDRGARVGEQFF
>TRBV24-1|many|TRBJ2-7
CATSDSRGRGYEQYF
>TRBV27|few|TRBJ1-2
CASSTTLSGSYTF
>TRBV15|few|TRBJ1-5
CATSSRGGDHNQPQHF
>TRBV7-3|many|TRBJ2-2
CASSLTERGELFF
>TRBV28|many|TRBJ2-1
CASSLRGGLAGNNEQFF
>TRBV12-3/TRBV12-4|many|TRBJ2-7
CASSLGGISPYEQYF
>TRBV10-2|.|TRBJ2-5
CASSQGYQETQYF
>TRBV5-1|many|TRBJ2-7
CASSTGLAALYEQYF
>TRBV3-1|many|TRBJ1-2
CASSRTDGKANYGYTF
>TRBV11-2|many|TRBJ2-2
CASSSLTSGMAGELFF
>TRBV10-2|.|TRBJ2-7
CATANSYEQYF
>TRBV3-1|many|TRBJ1-1
CASSQEEWGSPNTEAFF
>TRBV27|many|TRBJ2-1
CASKAGGYNEQFF
>TRBV6-1|.|TRBJ1-5
CASRDREHQPQHF
>TRBV27|few|TRBJ1-3
CASSLYYSSGNTIYF
>TRBV7-2|.|TRBJ2-7
CASSLGTDYGQYF
>TRBV4-1|.|TRBJ1-5
CASSQGAGVGQPQHF
>TRBV20-1|many|TRBJ1-5
CSARVNGNQPQHF
>TRBV6-7|.|TRBJ2-1
CASSTNSGSFLINEQFF
>TRBV29-1|many|TRBJ1-2
CSVDLIQGNYGYTF
>TRBV20-1|few|TRBJ2-1
CSASPRTSGNEQFF
>TRBV4-3|few|TRBJ1-1
CASSQESTGLNTEAFF
>TRBV7-8|many|TRBJ2-7
CASSPKGLAGVGEQYF
>TRBV12-5|many|TRBJ1-1
CASGLTGTDTEAFF
>TRBV20-1|few|TRBJ2-1
CSARGQDSYNEQFF
>TRBV6-1|many|TRBJ2-5
CASSEEGLAGAQETQYF
>TRBV20-1|many|TRBJ2-5
CSASSWGRSQETQYF
>TRBV12-3/TRBV12-4|many|TRBJ2-1
CASSAKGQGAFGQFF
>TRBV11-2|.|TRBJ2-7
CASSTRHGGNYEQYF